Listed here are 22 T cell receptor beta chains from one sample, sequenced in a study of Graves' ophthalmopathy and Graves' hyperthyroidism. Scientists amplified the TCR beta CDR3 regions from RNA transcripts. HTBI primers were used in a first-round RT-PCR, which preceded a second-round multiplex PCR. MiXCR was run by TCRdb on the multiplex PCR reads, yielding one entry per CDR3 protein. The table includes over a million distinct CDR3 sequences, about two fifths detected once. Sequenced material: peripheral blood or thyroid tissue (not recorded which). All receptors come from an adult man with Graves' hyperthyroidism.

The chain carries TRBV2 and TRBJ1-6; D uncertain. This CDR3 comprises 11 residues. V gave up 7 bases and J gave up 9 bases, with 7 bases separating them. Germline-derived CDR1 and CDR2 are SNHLY and FYNNEI. CDR3 amino acids: CASNRGSPLHF. For the CDR3, the DNA is TGTGCCAGCAACCGGGGTTCACCCCTCCACTTT. The full variable domain, completed using reference TRBV2 and TRBJ1-6, is EPEVTQTPSHQVTQMGQEVILRCVPISNHLYFYWYRQILGQKVEFLVSFYNNEISEKSEIFDDQFSVERPDGSNFTLKIRSTKLEDSAMYFCASNRGSPLHFGNGTRLTVT.

The rearrangement uses TRBV29-1 and TRBJ2-7; D is unresolved. CDR1 is SQVTM, CDR2 ANQGSEA, per germline. The CDR3 loop spans 13 amino acids. Trimming pared 4 bases from V and 5 bases from J, leaving 15 bases between. DNA for the CDR3: TGCAGCGTTGGGACCCCTGGGGTAAACGAGCAGTACTTC. Its protein product is CSVGTPGVNEQYF.

This clonotype was detected a few times. The V call is TRBV20-1, the J call TRBJ2-2; D may match TRBD1 or TRBD2 (6 bases each). Germline assignment: CDR1 DFQATT and CDR2 SNEGSKA (reference sequence). Trimming removed 6 bases at V and 4 bases at J, with 27 bases between. The CDR3 contains 18 residues. The CDR3 is CSARQDRGMRGVTGELFF. CDR3 sequence (DNA): TGCAGTGCGCGACAGGACCGCGGGATGAGGGGGGTCACCGGGGAGCTGTTTTTT.

This clonotype was seen more than once but under ten times. This sequence joins TRBV7-9 and TRBJ2-7; tentatively, D is TRBD2 (5 bases). Germline CDR1 SEHNR, CDR2 FQNEAQ (reference sequence). V was shortened by 5 bases and J by 0 bases, with 23 bases between the two germline ends. This CDR3 region has 18 residues. The CDR3 loop is CASSPGPKGDYDSYEQYF. The CDR3 coding sequence is TGTGCCAGCAGCCCCGGGCCAAAAGGAGACTACGACTCCTACGAGCAGTACTTC.

This clonotype was counted ten times or more. The chain combines TRBV7-6 with TRBJ2-5; no reliable D call. CDR1 and CDR2 (germline): SGHVS, FNYEAQ. The CDR3 length is 14 residues. Trimming shortened V by 3 bases and J by 1 base, and 9 bases separated the two germline ends. The CDR3 loop is CASSFPNSQETQYF. DNA of the CDR3: TGTGCCAGCAGCTTCCCAAATTCCCAAGAGACCCAGTACTTC.

This clonotype turned up a few times. J is TRBJ2-7 and V is TRBV7-6; 7 bases agree with TRBD1. Germline V gene sequence: CDR1 SGHVS, CDR2 FNYEAQ. The CDR3 sequence is 16 residues long. Trimming cost V 5 bases and J 5 bases; bases outside gene matches: 15. DNA for the CDR3: TGTGCCAGCAGCCAGAAGACAGGGTTCGTCTTGAACGAGCAGTACTTC. Translating it yields CASSQKTGFVLNEQYF.

Ten or more counts support this clonotype. The rearrangement uses TRBV10-2 and TRBJ2-7; 10 nucleotides line up with TRBD2. Germline V gene sequence: CDR1 WSHSY, CDR2 SAAADI. Germline trimming cut 6 bases from V and 7 bases from J; bases unmatched to any gene: 6. This CDR3 is 13 amino acids long. In DNA, the CDR3 is TGCGCCAGCAGCGCTAGCGGGAGTGGAGAGCAGTACTTC. Translation: CASSASGSGEQYF.

This clonotype was counted a few times. Being one base from a much bigger clone, this may be a read error. The chain has TRBV29-1 and TRBJ2-7; D might be TRBD1 or TRBD2, each matching 6 bases. The CDR3 sequence is 15 residues long. Between the trimmed V and J ends, which lost 6 bases and 0 bases, there was a span of 18 bases. From germline, CDR1 is SQVTM and CDR2 ANQGSEA. The CDR3 is CSVGALGGVSYEQYF. CDR3 DNA sequence: TGCAGCGTGGGGGCGCTAGGCGGGGTCTCCTACGAGCAGTACTTC.

The V call is TRBV5-5, the J call TRBJ2-7; maybe TRBD1 (6 bases). Trimming pared 7 bases from V and 5 bases from J, leaving 16 bases between. This CDR3 spans 13 amino acids. Germline loops: CDR1 SGHKS, CDR2 YYEKEE (reference sequence). DNA for the CDR3: TGTGCCAGCTTGCCCGGACAGCCGGACGAGCAGTACTTC. This gives the protein CASLPGQPDEQYF.

This clonotype has more than one count but fewer than ten. This chain links TRBV3-1 with TRBJ2-6; no definite D call. This CDR3 contains 15 residues. CDR1 and CDR2 from the germline V gene are LGHDT and YNNKEL (reference sequence). Trimming left V 3 bases short and J 1 base short, with 7 bases between. The CDR3 DNA follows: TGTGCCAGCAGCCACTTTCAATCTGGGGCCAACGTCCTGACTTTC. Translation gives CASSHFQSGANVLTF.

The chain employs TRBV19 and TRBJ1-2, with a possible D match to TRBD1 (6 bases). The CDR3 covers 11 residues. Germline V lookup: CDR1 LNHDA, CDR2 SQIVND (reference sequence). V was trimmed by 8 bases and J by 12 bases, leaving 16 bases between them. CDR3 in amino acids: CASGQLSGNTF. In nucleotides, the CDR3 is TGTGCCAGTGGACAGCTCTCTGGAAACACCTTC.

About this clonotype: Lacking the conserved final phenylalanine or tryptophan, this CDR3 likely reflects a read error. The limits of the CDR3 on the DNA are not certain, so only TCRdb's listed CDR3 is given. The V and J genes are TRBV6-1 and TRBJ1-3; TRBD1, the table's D call, lacks a check against the DNA. The CDR3 contains 12 residues when both ends are counted. Germline values: CDR1 MNHNS, CDR2 SASEGT. The CDR3 loop reads CASSDTPGQGST.

The genes are TRBV19 and TRBJ1-5; the match to TRBD1 covers 7 bases. Trimming at V came to 4 bases and at J to 2 bases, leaving 8 bases not matched to a gene. CDR3 length: 16 amino acids. Germline lookup yields CDR1 LNHDA and CDR2 SQIVND (reference sequence). CDR3 loop: CASSSQGGGGNQPQHF. The CDR3 DNA reads TGTGCCAGTAGTAGCCAGGGGGGAGGCGGCAATCAGCCCCAGCATTTT. The complete variable domain, with remaining parts taken from reference TRBV19 and TRBJ1-5, reads DGGITQSPKYLFRKEGQNVTLSCEQNLNHDAMYWYRQDPGQGLRLIYYSQIVNDFQKGDIAEGYSVSREKKESFPLTVTSAQKNPTAFYLCASSSQGGGGNQPQHFGDGTRLSIL.

This clonotype was recorded many times. The rearrangement joins TRBV19 to TRBJ2-2; 12 bases fit TRBD2. There are 17 residues in the CDR3. Looked up from germline, CDR1 is LNHDA and CDR2 is SQIVND (reference sequence). The ends lost 8 bases at V and 4 bases at J; junction bases unmatched: 11. Written as DNA, the CDR3 is TGTGCCAGTTTCGCTAGCGGGAGGGGGCCGTTCACCGGGGAGCTGTTTTTT. Protein: CASFASGRGPFTGELFF.

This clonotype was observed at least ten times. The chain couples TRBV6-5 to TRBJ1-5; TRBD1 matches at 8 bases. The CDR3 covers 14 residues. Germline V gene sequence: CDR1 MNHEY, CDR2 SVGAGI. The V gene end was trimmed by 6 bases and the J gene end by 5 bases; junction bases not matched to a gene: 6. CDR3 in DNA: TGTGCCAGCAGCCCAACAGGGGGGCATCAGCCCCAGCATTTT. It codes for CASSPTGGHQPQHF.

The chain uses TRBV6-2 or TRBV6-3 and TRBJ2-7, with TRBD1 matching over 8 bases. Germline V lookup: CDR1 MNHEY, CDR2 SVGEGT. The CDR3 is made up of 15 amino acids. V was clipped by 0 bases and J by 7 bases; unmatched bases: 8. The CDR3 loop is CASSYSWTGLREQYF. CDR3 in DNA: TGTGCCAGCAGTTACTCTTGGACAGGGCTTCGGGAGCAGTACTTC.

The V call is TRBV20-1, the J call TRBJ1-4; D might be TRBD1 (5 bases). Germline CDR1 DFQATT, CDR2 SNEGSKA (reference sequence). With 5 bases removed from V and 6 bases from J, the gap between germline ends came to 16 bases. CDR3 length: 14 residues. In DNA form, the CDR3 reads TGCAGTGCTGCCTCCGGGACTAAGGATGAAAAACTGTTTTTT. It specifies CSAASGTKDEKLFF.

This clonotype was counted only a few times. The chain couples TRBV28 to TRBJ1-5; D is uncertain. This CDR3 contains 11 residues. Trimming pared 5 bases from V and 7 bases from J, leaving 6 bases between. Germline V gives CDR1 MDHEN, CDR2 SYDVKM. Here the CDR3 DNA reads TGTGCCAGCAGTCGAGAACAGCCCCAGCATTTT. Its protein product is CASSREQPQHF.

This chain connects TRBV24-1 to TRBJ1-5; D is possibly TRBD1 (6 bases). The length of the CDR3 is 14 residues. Germline loops: CDR1 KGHDR, CDR2 SFDVKD. The CDR3 sequence is CARGGGTSNQPQHF. The CDR3 DNA reads TGTGCTAGAGGGGGAGGAACGAGCAATCAGCCCCAGCATTTT.

This clonotype came up a few times. V gene TRBV6-2 or TRBV6-3 combines with J gene TRBJ2-7; a weak D match, TRBD2 (6 bases). Trimming stripped 6 bases from V and 6 bases from J, with 21 bases between. CDR3 length: 15 amino acids. Germline CDR1 and CDR2: MNHEY and SVGEGT. CDR3 residues: CASRQNRDFWREQYF. The CDR3 region has the DNA TGTGCCAGCAGACAAAATCGGGACTTTTGGCGCGAGCAGTACTTC.

The gene calls are TRBV25-1 and TRBJ1-2; D is unresolved. Germline V gives CDR1 MGHDK, CDR2 SYGVNS. The germline V and J ends were trimmed by 3 bases and 5 bases, with 13 bases remaining between them. The CDR3 extends over 14 amino acids. CDR3: CASSEMGRIYGYTF. CDR3 sequence (DNA): TGTGCCAGCAGTGAGATGGGCAGGATTTATGGCTACACCTTC.

V usage is TRBV9 and J usage is TRBJ2-7; TRBD2 agrees at 8 bases. V was clipped by 4 bases and J by 6 bases; unmatched bases: 12. In germline, CDR1 is SGDLS, CDR2 YYNGEE. The CDR3 covers 15 residues. This CDR3 reads CASSQAPGTRGEQYF. The CDR3 DNA reads as TGTGCCAGCAGCCAAGCCCCCGGGACTAGGGGCGAGCAGTACTTC.